This TCR beta chain was identified during a study of cytomegalovirus exposure and HLA in healthy donors. Study at large: Of the donors genotyped, about 390 in all, about 82% fell in the Caucasian-associated ancestry cluster.

Study-level points and caveats: Being productive about 87% or about 30% of the time was typical of most TCR beta V segments in an earlier analysis. In a later analysis, 17,000 or so TCR beta sequences were associated with HLA alleles at 0.05 false discovery rate.

With regard to this clone: The antigen is not known.

The primer mix had 60 Vbeta and 13 Jbeta primers. This table comes from immunoSEQ multiplex PCR, and its TCRdb copy is limited to in-frame clones, with some not included. Of under 200,000 clones in the sample, roughly 90% were seen once. Germline CDR1 SGHAT, CDR2 FQNNGV. The CDR3 is 14 residues long. Trimming at V came to 1 base and at J to 5 bases, leaving 3 bases not matched to a gene. The sample taken for sequencing was PBMCs. The gene calls are TRBV11-2 and TRBJ2-3, with 7 bases fitting TRBD2. The TCR comes from a young woman in good health and CMV-seronegative. This CDR3 reads CASSLVGGGDTQYF. The CDR3 DNA is TGTGCCAGCAGCTTAGTGGGGGGGGGAGATACGCAGTATTTT. The variable domain in full, with the rest retrieved from reference TRBV11-2 and TRBJ2-3, is EAGVAQSPRYKIIEKRQSVAFWCNPISGHATLYWYQQILGQGPKLLIQFQNNGVVDDSQLPKDRFSAERLKGVDSTLKIQPAKLEDSAVYLCASSLVGGGDTQYFGPGTRLTVL.